This is a list of T cell receptor beta chains from one sample in a study of blood T cell repertoires in COVID-19. Profiling relied on immunoSEQ multiplex PCR, and the TCRdb table lists in-frame clones only, not all of them. The sample yields 50,000 to 70,000 clones, about 78% seen once. Sequences were obtained from peripheral blood. Source of these receptors: a man aged 45-65 years with active or convalescent COVID-19. Each CDR3 is given with its conserved first and last residue. Each record gives: D gene, J gene, clone size, V gene, CDR3 protein, CDR3 DNA. The D gene is left open where the match is weak. The listing skips clone size in some rows; elsewhere it reads once, few, many or a size class.

D: TRBD2
J: TRBJ2-1
size: few
V: TRBV10-1
CDR3: CASSRGLAGYNEQFF
DNA: TGCGCCAGCAGTAGGGGACTAGCGGGCTACAATGAGCAGTTCTTC

D: -
J: TRBJ1-2
size: -
V: TRBV12-3/TRBV12-4
CDR3: CASSFESNYGYTF
DNA: TGTGCCAGCAGTTTCGAGTCTAACTATGGCTACACCTTC

D: TRBD2
J: TRBJ2-2
size: -
V: TRBV3-1/TRBV3-2
CDR3: CASSQGAGGLTGELFF
DNA: TGTGCCAGCAGCCAAGGAGCGGGGGGGCTAACCGGGGAGCTGTTTTTT

D: -
J: TRBJ1-6
size: -
V: TRBV4-1
CDR3: CASSQDAGGGSPLHF
DNA: TGCGCCAGCAGCCAAGATGCTGGGGGAGGCTCACCCCTCCACTTT

D: -
J: TRBJ1-2
size: -
V: TRBV5-1
CDR3: CATSPDGQVVYGYTF
DNA: TGCGCCACCTCCCCAGACGGACAAGTAGTCTATGGCTACACCTTC

D: -
J: TRBJ1-3
size: -
V: TRBV10-3
CDR3: CATWGYGAGDSGNTIYF
DNA: TGTGCCACATGGGGCTATGGGGCAGGGGACTCTGGAAACACCATATATTTT

D: -
J: TRBJ1-2
size: -
V: TRBV2
CDR3: CASSPTGPHGYTF
DNA: TGTGCCAGCAGTCCCACAGGGCCCCATGGCTACACCTTC

D: TRBD2
J: TRBJ2-7
size: -
V: TRBV5-6
CDR3: CASTSSGGSGYEQYF
DNA: TGTGCCAGCACCTCCTCGGGCGGGAGCGGCTACGAGCAGTACTTC

D: -
J: TRBJ1-5
size: -
V: TRBV5-5
CDR3: CASSLGPDQAQHF
DNA: TGTGCCAGCAGCTTGGGCCCTGATCAGGCCCAGCATTTT

D: TRBD1
J: TRBJ1-6
size: -
V: TRBV6-5
CDR3: CASSYSQGASGSPLHF
DNA: TGTGCCAGCAGTTACTCACAGGGGGCAAGTGGTTCACCCCTCCACTTT

D: TRBD2
J: TRBJ2-3
size: -
V: TRBV7-9
CDR3: CASSHSGSGGDTQYF
DNA: TGTGCCAGCAGCCATAGCGGGAGCGGGGGCGATACGCAGTATTTT

D: TRBD1
J: TRBJ1-6
size: once
V: TRBV5-6
CDR3: CASSPGQRHSPLHF
DNA: TGTGCCAGCAGCCCGGGACAGAGGCATTCACCCCTCCACTTT

D: TRBD2
J: TRBJ2-7
size: -
V: TRBV11-2
CDR3: CASSLDLSSGGYEQYF
DNA: TGTGCCAGCAGCTTAGATTTATCTAGCGGGGGGTACGAGCAGTACTTC

D: TRBD2
J: TRBJ2-5
size: -
V: TRBV2
CDR3: CASRTSGGAQETQYF
DNA: TGTGCCAGTCGGACTAGCGGGGGGGCTCAAGAGACCCAGTACTTC

D: -
J: TRBJ1-2
size: -
V: TRBV5-6
CDR3: CASSAQGSRGGYTF
DNA: TGTGCCAGCAGCGCACAGGGTAGTCGGGGTGGCTACACCTTC

D: TRBD1
J: TRBJ2-5
size: -
V: TRBV7-7
CDR3: CASSLLGQGRGETQYF
DNA: TGTGCTAGCAGCTTGCTGGGACAGGGGAGGGGAGAGACCCAGTACTTC

D: -
J: TRBJ1-6
size: -
V: TRBV9
CDR3: CASSTYRDFNSPLHF
DNA: TGTGCCAGCAGCACCTACAGGGATTTCAATTCACCCCTCCACTTT

D: TRBD2
J: TRBJ2-7
size: -
V: TRBV2
CDR3: CASSDGGYEQYF
DNA: TGTGCCAGCAGTGACGGGGGGTACGAGCAGTACTTC

D: TRBD1
J: TRBJ1-4
size: -
V: TRBV5-8
CDR3: CASSRKGDRPNEKLFF
DNA: TGTGCCAGCAGCCGGAAAGGGGACAGGCCAAATGAAAAACTGTTTTTT

D: -
J: TRBJ1-4
size: -
V: TRBV7-9
CDR3: CASSSFGGGQTNEKLFF
DNA: TGTGCCAGCAGCTCGTTTGGCGGGGGACAAACTAATGAAAAACTGTTTTTT